One sample yielded the 2 T cell receptor beta chains listed below, sequenced in a study of cytotoxic CD8 clonotypes in ibrutinib-treated CLL. Libraries were prepared by immunoSEQ multiplex PCR; TCRdb keeps only in-frame clonotypes and omits some of them. The sample consists of about 130,000 clones, 79% of them appearing once. Specimen: PBMCs, collected after 12 months of ibrutinib treatment. These receptors were obtained from a human donor with chronic lymphocytic leukemia.

The chain links TRBV5-4 to TRBJ2-7; weak D call: TRBD1 (6 bases). The CDR3 runs to 13 residues. Trimming removed 0 bases at V and 3 bases at J, with 7 bases between. Germline CDR1 is SGHNT and CDR2 is YYREEE (reference sequence). CDR3 nucleotides: TGTGCCAGCAGCTTGGACAGGGACTACGAGCAGTACTTC. Protein: CASSLDRDYEQYF.

The chain employs TRBV30 and TRBJ2-2; 14 nucleotides align to TRBD2. V was pared by 3 bases and J by 3 bases, with 0 bases of the junction left unmatched. Germline V gene data show CDR1 as GTSNPN and CDR2 as SVGIG (reference sequence). The CDR3 consists of 15 residues. CDR3 coding DNA: TGTGCCTGGAGGGGACTAGCGGGAGACACCGGGGAGCTGTTTTTT. It encodes CAWRGLAGDTGELFF.